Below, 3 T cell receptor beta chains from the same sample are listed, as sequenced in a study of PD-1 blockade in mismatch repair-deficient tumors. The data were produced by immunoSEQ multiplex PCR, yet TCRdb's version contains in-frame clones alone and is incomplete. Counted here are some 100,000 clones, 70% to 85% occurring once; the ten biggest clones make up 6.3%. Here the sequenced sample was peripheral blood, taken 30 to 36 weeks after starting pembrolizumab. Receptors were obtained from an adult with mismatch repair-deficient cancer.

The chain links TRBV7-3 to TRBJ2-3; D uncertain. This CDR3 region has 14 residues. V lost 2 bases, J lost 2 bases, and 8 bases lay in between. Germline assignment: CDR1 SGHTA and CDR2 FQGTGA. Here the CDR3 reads CASSLGLATDTQYF. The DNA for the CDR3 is TGTGCCAGCAGCTTAGGATTAGCCACAGATACGCAGTATTTT.

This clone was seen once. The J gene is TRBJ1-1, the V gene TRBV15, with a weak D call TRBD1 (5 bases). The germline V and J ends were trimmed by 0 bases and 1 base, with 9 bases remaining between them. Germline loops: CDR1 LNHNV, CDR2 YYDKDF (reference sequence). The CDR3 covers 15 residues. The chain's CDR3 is CATSRDQGGNTEAFF. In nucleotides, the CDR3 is TGTGCCACCAGCAGAGATCAGGGAGGGAACACTGAAGCTTTCTTT.

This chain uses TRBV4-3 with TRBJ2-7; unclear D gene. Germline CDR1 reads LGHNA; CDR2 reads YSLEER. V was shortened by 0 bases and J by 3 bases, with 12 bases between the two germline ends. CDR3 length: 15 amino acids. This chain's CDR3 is CASSQDLGLVYEQYF. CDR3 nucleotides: TGCGCCAGCAGCCAAGACCTGGGGTTGGTCTACGAGCAGTACTTC.